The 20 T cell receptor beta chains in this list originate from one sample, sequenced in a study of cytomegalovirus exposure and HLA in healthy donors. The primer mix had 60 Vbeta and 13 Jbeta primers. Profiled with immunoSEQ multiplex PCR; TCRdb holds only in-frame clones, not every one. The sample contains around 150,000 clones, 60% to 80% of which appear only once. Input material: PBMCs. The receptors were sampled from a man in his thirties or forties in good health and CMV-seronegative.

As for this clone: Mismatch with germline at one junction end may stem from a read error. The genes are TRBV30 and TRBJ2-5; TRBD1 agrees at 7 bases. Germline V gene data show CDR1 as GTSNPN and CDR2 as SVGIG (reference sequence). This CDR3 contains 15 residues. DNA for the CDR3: TGTGCCCGGAGTGTCTTAGCTTCAGGGGGAGAGACCCAGTACTTC. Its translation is CARSVLASGGETQYF.

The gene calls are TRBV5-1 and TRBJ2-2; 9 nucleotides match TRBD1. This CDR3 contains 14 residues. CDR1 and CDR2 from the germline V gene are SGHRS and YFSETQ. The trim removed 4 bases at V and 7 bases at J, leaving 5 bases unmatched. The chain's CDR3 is CASSRQGDGGELFF. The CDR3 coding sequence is TGCGCCAGCAGCCGACAGGGGGACGGCGGGGAGCTGTTTTTT. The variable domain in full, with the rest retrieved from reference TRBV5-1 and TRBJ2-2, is KAGVTQTPRYLIKTRGQQVTLSCSPISGHRSVSWYQQTPGQGLQFLFEYFSETQRNKGNFPGRFSGRQFSNSRSEMNVSTLELGDSALYLCASSRQGDGGELFFGEGSRLTVL.

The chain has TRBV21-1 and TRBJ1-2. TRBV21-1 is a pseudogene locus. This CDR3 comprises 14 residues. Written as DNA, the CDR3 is TGTGCCAGCAGCGACGGTGAGGAGGACTATGGCTACACCTTC. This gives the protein CASSDGEEDYGYTF.

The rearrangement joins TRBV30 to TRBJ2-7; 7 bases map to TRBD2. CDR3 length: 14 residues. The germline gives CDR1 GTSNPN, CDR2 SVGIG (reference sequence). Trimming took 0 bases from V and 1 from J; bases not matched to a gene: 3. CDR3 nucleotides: TGTGCCTGGAGTGTACGGGGGGTTTCCTACGAGCAGTACTTC. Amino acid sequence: CAWSVRGVSYEQYF.

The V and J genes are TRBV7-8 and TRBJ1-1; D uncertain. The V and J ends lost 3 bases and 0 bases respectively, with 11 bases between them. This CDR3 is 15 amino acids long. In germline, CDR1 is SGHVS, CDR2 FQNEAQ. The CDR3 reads CASSLFGGMNTEAFF. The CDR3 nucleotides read TGTGCCAGCAGCTTGTTCGGCGGAATGAACACTGAAGCTTTCTTT.

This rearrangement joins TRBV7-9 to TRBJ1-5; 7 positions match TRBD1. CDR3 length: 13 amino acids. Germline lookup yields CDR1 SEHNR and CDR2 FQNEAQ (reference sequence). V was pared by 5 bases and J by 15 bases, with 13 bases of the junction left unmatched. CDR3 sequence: CASSPLTSDRAHF. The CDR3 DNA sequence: TGTGCCAGCAGCCCACTCACCTCTGACAGGGCGCATTTT.

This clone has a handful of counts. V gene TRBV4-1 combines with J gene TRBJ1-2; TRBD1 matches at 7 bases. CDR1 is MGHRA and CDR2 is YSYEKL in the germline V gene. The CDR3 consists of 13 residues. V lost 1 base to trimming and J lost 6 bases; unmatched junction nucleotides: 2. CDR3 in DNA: TGCGCCAGCAGCCAAGGAGGGGGCAATGGCTACACCTTC. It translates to CASSQGGGNGYTF.

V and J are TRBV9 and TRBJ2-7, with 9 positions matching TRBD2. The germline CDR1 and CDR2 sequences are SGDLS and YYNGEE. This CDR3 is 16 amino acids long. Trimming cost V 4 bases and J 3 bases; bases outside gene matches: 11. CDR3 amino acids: CASSPQIAGARYEQYF. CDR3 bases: TGTGCCAGCAGCCCTCAAATAGCGGGAGCGCGCTACGAGCAGTACTTC.

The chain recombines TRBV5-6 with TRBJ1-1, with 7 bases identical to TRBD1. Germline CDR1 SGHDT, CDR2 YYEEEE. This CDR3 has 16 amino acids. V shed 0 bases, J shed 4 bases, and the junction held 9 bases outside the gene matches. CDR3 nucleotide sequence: TGTGCCAGCAGCTTGGGAGGGGGCGCTTTGGGCACTGAAGCTTTCTTT. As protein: CASSLGGGALGTEAFF.

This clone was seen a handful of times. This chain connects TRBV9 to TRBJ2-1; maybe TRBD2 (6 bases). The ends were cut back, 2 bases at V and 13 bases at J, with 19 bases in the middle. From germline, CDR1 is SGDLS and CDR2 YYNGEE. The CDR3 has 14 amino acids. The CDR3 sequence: CASSVSTSQETQFF. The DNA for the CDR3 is TGTGCCAGCAGCGTGAGTACTAGCCAAGAGACCCAGTTCTTC.

DNA of the CDR3: TGTGCCAGCGGGACAGGGGCCGGCAATGAGCAGTTCTTC. Protein sequence: CASGTGAGNEQFF. The chain uses TRBV7-8 and TRBJ2-1, with 10 positions matching TRBD1. Germline V lookup: CDR1 SGHVS, CDR2 FQNEAQ. The CDR3 runs 13 residues. V was pared by 8 bases and J by 6 bases, with 4 bases of the junction left unmatched. Using reference TRBV7-8 and TRBJ2-1 for the parts outside the CDR3, the full variable domain is GAGVSQSPRYKVAKRGQDVALRCDPISGHVSLFWYQQALGQGPEFLTYFQNEAQLDKSGLPSDRFFAERPEGSVSTLKIQRTQQEDSAVYLCASGTGAGNEQFFGPGTRLTVL.

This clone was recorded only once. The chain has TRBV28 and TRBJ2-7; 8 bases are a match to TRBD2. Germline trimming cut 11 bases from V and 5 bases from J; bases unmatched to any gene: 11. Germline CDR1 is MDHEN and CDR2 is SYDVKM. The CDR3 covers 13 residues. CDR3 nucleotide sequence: TGTGCCGGTGCGCCGGGGGGGAACCACGAGCAGTACTTC. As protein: CAGAPGGNHEQYF.

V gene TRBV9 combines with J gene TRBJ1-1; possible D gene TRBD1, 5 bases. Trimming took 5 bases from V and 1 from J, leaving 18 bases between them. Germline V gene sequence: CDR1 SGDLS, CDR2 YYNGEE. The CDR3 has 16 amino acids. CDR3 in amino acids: CASSAIEMGGNTEAFF. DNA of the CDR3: TGTGCCAGCAGTGCGATAGAGATGGGGGGGAACACTGAAGCTTTCTTT.

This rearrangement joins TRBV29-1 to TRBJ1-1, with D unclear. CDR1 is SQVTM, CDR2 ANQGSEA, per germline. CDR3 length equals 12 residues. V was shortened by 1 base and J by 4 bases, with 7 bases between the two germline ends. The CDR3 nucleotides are TGCAGCGTTGAAGGGGCCGGCACTGAAGCTTTCTTT. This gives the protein CSVEGAGTEAFF.

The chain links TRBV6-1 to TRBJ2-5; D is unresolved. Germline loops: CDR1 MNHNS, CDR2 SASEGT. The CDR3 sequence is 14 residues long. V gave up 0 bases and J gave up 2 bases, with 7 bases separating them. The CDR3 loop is CASSEAGLQETQYF. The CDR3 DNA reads TGTGCCAGCAGTGAAGCTGGCCTTCAAGAGACCCAGTACTTC.

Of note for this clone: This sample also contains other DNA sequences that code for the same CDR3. As DNA, the CDR3 is TGCGCCAGCAGCCTCGGGACTAGCACAGATACGCAGTATTTT. It yields the protein CASSLGTSTDTQYF. This rearrangement joins TRBV5-1 to TRBJ2-3, with D maybe TRBD2 (6 bases). The CDR3 is 14 amino acids. With 4 bases removed from V and 0 bases from J, the gap between germline ends came to 9 bases. The germline gives CDR1 SGHRS, CDR2 YFSETQ.

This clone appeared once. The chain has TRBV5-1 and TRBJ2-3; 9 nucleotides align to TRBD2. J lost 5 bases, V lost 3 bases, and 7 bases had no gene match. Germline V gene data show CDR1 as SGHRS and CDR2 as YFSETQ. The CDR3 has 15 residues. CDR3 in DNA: TGCGCCAGCAGCTGGGGACTAGCCCAAAGAGATACGCAGTATTTT. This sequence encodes CASSWGLAQRDTQYF.

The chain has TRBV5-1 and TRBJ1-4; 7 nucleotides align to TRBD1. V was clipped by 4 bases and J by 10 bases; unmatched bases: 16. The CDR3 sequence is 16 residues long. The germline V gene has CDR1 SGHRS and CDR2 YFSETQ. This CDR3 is CASSPEGPGTERKLFF. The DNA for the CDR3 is TGCGCCAGCAGCCCTGAGGGTCCCGGGACAGAGAGAAAACTGTTTTTT.

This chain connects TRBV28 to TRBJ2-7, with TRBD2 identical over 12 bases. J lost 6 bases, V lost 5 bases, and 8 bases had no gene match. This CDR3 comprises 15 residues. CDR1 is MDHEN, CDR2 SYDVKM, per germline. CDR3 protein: CASSPRLAGASEQYF. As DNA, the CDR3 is TGTGCCAGCAGTCCCAGACTAGCGGGAGCGTCCGAGCAGTACTTC.

DNA of the CDR3: TGTGCCAGCAGTCGGATCCGATCGGGAGGTTACAATGAGCAGTTCTTC. This gives the protein CASSRIRSGGYNEQFF. This chain links TRBV27 with TRBJ2-1, with TRBD2 matching over 7 bases. Losses at the gene ends were 5 bases for V and 4 bases for J; bases not matched to a gene: 11. The CDR3 totals 16 residues. From germline, CDR1 is MNHEY and CDR2 SMNVEV (reference sequence).